This T cell receptor beta chain is from a study of lymphopenia after photon versus proton radiotherapy. Per the germline V gene, CDR1 is SGDLS and CDR2 is YYNGEE. This CDR3 comprises 17 residues. V lost 10 bases, J lost 6 bases, and 18 bases stayed unmatched. Comment on this clone: The antigen remains unidentified.

TCRdb keeps only in-frame clones here, not all; method: immunoSEQ multiplex PCR. The sample includes 67,000 or so clones, around 87% of them seen just once. Findings of the study overall: Photon-treated patients lost naive T cells and TCR diversity; proton-treated stayed stable. Larger post-nadir TCR diversity loss correlated inversely with survival in deceased patients. Only patients who died were analyzed for survival; proton advantage is unproven. After the lymphocyte nadir, photon-treated repertoires showed oligoclonal expansion, especially of CD8+ Temra cells.

The V gene is TRBV9, the J gene TRBJ2-2; 10 nucleotides match TRBD2. The source of this sequence is a man at least 80 years old with esophageal cancer. The source was peripheral blood, collected from a patient treated with proton-based radiotherapy. CDR3 amino acids: CAPSVDIAGGRAGELFF. The CDR3 DNA sequence: TGTGCCCCCAGCGTAGACATAGCGGGGGGCCGGGCCGGGGAGCTGTTTTTT.